A single sample is the source of the 12 T cell receptor beta chains below, sequenced in a study of cytomegalovirus exposure and HLA in healthy donors. Primers for the PCR totalled 60 Vbeta and 13 Jbeta. Some clones are missing from TCRdb's copy, which holds only in-frame ones; the method was immunoSEQ multiplex PCR. The profile shows more than 200,000 clones, about 83% of them singletons. Sequencing used PBMCs. The receptors were sampled from a man aged 40-50 years in good health and CMV-seronegative.

V is TRBV20-1 and J is TRBJ1-1; D gene ambiguous. CDR1 is DFQATT, CDR2 SNEGSKA, per germline (reference sequence). The CDR3 spans 11 residues. V was pared by 2 bases and J by 7 bases, with 8 bases between. The CDR3 protein is CSARFGDEAFF. The CDR3 DNA follows: TGCAGTGCTAGATTCGGGGATGAAGCTTTCTTT.

In DNA, the CDR3 is TGCGCCAGCAGCCCCTCAACTAGCGGGAGAGGTACCGGGGAGCTGTTTTTT. This encodes CASSPSTSGRGTGELFF. This sequence joins TRBV5-1 and TRBJ2-2; 11 bases align to TRBD2. The CDR3 extends over 17 amino acids. CDR1 is SGHRS, CDR2 YFSETQ, per germline. The ends lost 4 bases at V and 5 bases at J; junction bases unmatched: 10.

The chain is built from TRBV10-3 and TRBJ2-7, with 9 bases matching TRBD2. CDR1 is ENHRY and CDR2 is SYGVKD in the germline V gene. CDR3 length equals 14 residues. The V and J ends lost 10 bases and 1 base, in that order; junction bases with no gene match: 8. The chain's CDR3 is CATTERGDSYEQYF. The CDR3 DNA reads TGTGCCACTACCGAGCGGGGGGATTCCTACGAGCAGTACTTC.

The chain uses TRBV29-1 and TRBJ2-5; D is unclear. Germline V CDR1 and CDR2: SQVTM, ANQGSEA. Trimming cost V 8 bases and J 1 base, with 11 bases left between them. The CDR3 has 12 amino acids. The CDR3 here is CSTLRPQETQYF. The CDR3 DNA reads as TGCAGCACCCTGAGGCCCCAAGAGACCCAGTACTTC.

The rearrangement uses TRBV10-3 and TRBJ2-5, with 7 bases lining up with TRBD1. V was pared by 9 bases and J by 4 bases, with 8 bases of the junction left unmatched. The CDR3 is 13 amino acids. Germline CDR1 reads ENHRY; CDR2 reads SYGVKD. This chain's CDR3 is CAIRDSKGETQYF. The CDR3, as DNA: TGTGCCATTCGGGACAGCAAGGGAGAGACCCAGTACTTC.

The chain has TRBV5-8 and TRBJ1-4; 7 positions match TRBD1. CDR1 is SGHTS and CDR2 is YDEGEE in the germline V gene. This CDR3 comprises 12 residues. J was trimmed by 8 bases and V by 7 bases; bases with no gene match: 5. The CDR3 sequence: CASDRVREKLFF. In DNA, the CDR3 is TGTGCCAGCGACAGGGTCAGGGAAAAACTGTTTTTT.

This clone was found once. The J gene is TRBJ1-1, the V gene TRBV7-2, with TRBD1 matching 10 bases. The CDR3 sequence is 12 residues long. Germline V gene lookup returns CDR1 SGHTA and CDR2 FQGNSA. V was pared by 10 bases and J by 6 bases, with 5 bases of the junction left unmatched. Written as DNA, the CDR3 is TGTGCCACAGGACAGGGGGGATCTGAAGCTTTCTTT. It translates to CATGQGGSEAFF.

The chain couples TRBV5-6 to TRBJ2-7, with D hard to call. This CDR3 is 13 amino acids long. Germline CDR1 reads SGHDT; CDR2 reads YYEEEE. V lost 0 bases and J 0 bases, leaving 4 bases between the germline ends. The CDR3 sequence is CASSLDFSYEQYF. The CDR3 nucleotides read TGTGCCAGCAGCTTGGACTTCTCCTACGAGCAGTACTTC.

The chain recombines TRBV9 with TRBJ2-3, with D unclear. Trimming shortened V by 4 bases and J by 4 bases, and 16 bases separated the two germline ends. This CDR3 has 15 amino acids. CDR1 is SGDLS, CDR2 YYNGEE, per germline. The CDR3 region is CASSPESAPPDTQYF. CDR3 DNA: TGTGCCAGCAGCCCTGAGTCCGCGCCCCCAGATACGCAGTATTTT. Variable domain in full (rest from reference TRBV9 and TRBJ2-3): DSGVTQTPKHLITATGQRVTLRCSPRSGDLSVYWYQQSLDQGLQFLIQYYNGEERAKGNILERFSAQQFPDLHSELNLSSLELGDSALYFCASSPESAPPDTQYFGPGTRLTVL.

The chain links TRBV7-9 to TRBJ2-7; the D is unclear. This CDR3 is 11 amino acids long. Germline CDR1 SEHNR, CDR2 FQNEAQ (reference sequence). V was trimmed by 5 bases and J by 6 bases, leaving 8 bases between them. The CDR3 region is CASSPWSEQYF. DNA for the CDR3: TGTGCCAGCAGCCCATGGAGCGAGCAGTACTTC. Combining the CDR3 with reference TRBV7-9 and TRBJ2-7 gives the whole variable domain DTGVSQNPRHKITKRGQNVTFRCDPISEHNRLYWYRQTLGQGPEFLTYFQNEAQLEKSRLLSDRFSAERPKGSFSTLEIQRTEQGDSAMYLCASSPWSEQYFGPGTRLTVT.

Remarks on this clone: The junction differs from germline at one of its ends, possibly a read error. The rearrangement links TRBV7-9 to TRBJ2-7, with D tentatively TRBD1 (5 bases). This CDR3 is built from 12 residues. CDR1 is SEHNR, CDR2 FQNEAQ, per germline (reference sequence). CDR3 region: CSSSPKGVREYF. Written as DNA, the CDR3 is TGTTCCAGCAGCCCTAAGGGTGTCAGGGAGTACTTC.

V gene TRBV30 combines with J gene TRBJ2-5; D possibly corresponds to TRBD1 (5 bases). The CDR3 extends over 13 amino acids. Germline CDR1 is GTSNPN and CDR2 is SVGIG (reference sequence). V was clipped by 1 base and J by 1 base, with 7 bases between them. The CDR3 DNA is TGTGCCTGGAGTGGAGACAGCCAAGAGACCCAGTACTTC. This translates into CAWSGDSQETQYF.